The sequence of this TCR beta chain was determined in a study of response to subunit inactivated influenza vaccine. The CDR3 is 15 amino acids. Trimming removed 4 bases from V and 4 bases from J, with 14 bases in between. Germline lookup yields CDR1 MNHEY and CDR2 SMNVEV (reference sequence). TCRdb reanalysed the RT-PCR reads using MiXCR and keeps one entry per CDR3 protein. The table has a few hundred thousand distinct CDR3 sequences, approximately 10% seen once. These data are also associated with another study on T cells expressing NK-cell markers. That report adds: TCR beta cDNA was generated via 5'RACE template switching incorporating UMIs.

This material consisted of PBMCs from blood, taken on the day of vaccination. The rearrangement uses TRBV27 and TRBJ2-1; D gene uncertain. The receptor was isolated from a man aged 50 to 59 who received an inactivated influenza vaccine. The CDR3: CASSSRPWDYNEQFF. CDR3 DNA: TGTGCCAGCAGTTCCCGCCCGTGGGATTACAATGAGCAGTTCTTC.